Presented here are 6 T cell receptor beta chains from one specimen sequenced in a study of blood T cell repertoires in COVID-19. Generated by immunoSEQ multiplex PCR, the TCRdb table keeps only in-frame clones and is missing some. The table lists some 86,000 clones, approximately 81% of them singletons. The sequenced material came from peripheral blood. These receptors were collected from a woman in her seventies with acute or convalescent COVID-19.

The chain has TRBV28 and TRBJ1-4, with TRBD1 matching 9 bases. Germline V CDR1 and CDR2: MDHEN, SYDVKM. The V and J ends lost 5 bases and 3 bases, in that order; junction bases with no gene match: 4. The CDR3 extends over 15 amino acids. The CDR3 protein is CASSTRQGANEKLFF. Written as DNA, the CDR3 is TGTGCCAGCAGTACTAGACAGGGGGCTAATGAAAAACTGTTTTTT.

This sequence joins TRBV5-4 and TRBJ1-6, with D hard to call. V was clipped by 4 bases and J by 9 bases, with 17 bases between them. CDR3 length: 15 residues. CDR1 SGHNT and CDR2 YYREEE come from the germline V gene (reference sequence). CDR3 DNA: TGTGCCAGCAGCCCCCTTGGAGGAAGGGCTTCACCCCTCCACTTT. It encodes CASSPLGGRASPLHF.

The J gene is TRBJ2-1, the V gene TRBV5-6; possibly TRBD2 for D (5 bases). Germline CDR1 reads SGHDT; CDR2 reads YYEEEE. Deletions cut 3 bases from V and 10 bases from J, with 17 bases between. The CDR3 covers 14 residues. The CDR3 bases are TGTGCCAGCAGCTGGGTAGGACCCCCGGGGGAGCAGTTCTTC. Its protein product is CASSWVGPPGEQFF.

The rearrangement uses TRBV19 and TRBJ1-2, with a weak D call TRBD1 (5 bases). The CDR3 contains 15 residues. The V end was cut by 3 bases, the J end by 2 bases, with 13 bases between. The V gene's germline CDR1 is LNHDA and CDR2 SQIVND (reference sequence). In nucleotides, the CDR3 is TGTGCCAGTAGTATTTCCCTGGAGGGGAACTATGGCTACACCTTC. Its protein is CASSISLEGNYGYTF.

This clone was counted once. This CDR3 is CASSPLAGDYIQYF. In DNA form, the CDR3 reads TGTGCCAGCAGCCCACTAGCGGGAGATTACATTCAGTACTTC. J is TRBJ2-4 and V is TRBV2; TRBD2 matches at 11 bases. The CDR3 extends over 14 amino acids. The V and J ends lost 6 bases and 8 bases, in that order; junction bases with no gene match: 6. Germline values: CDR1 SNHLY, CDR2 FYNNEI.

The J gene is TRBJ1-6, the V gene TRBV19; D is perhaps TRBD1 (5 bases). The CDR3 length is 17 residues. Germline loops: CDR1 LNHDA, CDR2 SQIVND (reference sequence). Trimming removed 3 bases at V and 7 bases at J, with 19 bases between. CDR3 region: CASSILPGTGSNSPLHF. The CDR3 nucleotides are TGTGCCAGTAGTATTTTGCCCGGTACAGGCTCGAATTCACCCCTCCACTTT. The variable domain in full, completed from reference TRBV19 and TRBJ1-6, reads DGGITQSPKYLFRKEGQNVTLSCEQNLNHDAMYWYRQDPGQGLRLIYYSQIVNDFQKGDIAEGYSVSREKKESFPLTVTSAQKNPTAFYLCASSILPGTGSNSPLHFGNGTRLTVT.